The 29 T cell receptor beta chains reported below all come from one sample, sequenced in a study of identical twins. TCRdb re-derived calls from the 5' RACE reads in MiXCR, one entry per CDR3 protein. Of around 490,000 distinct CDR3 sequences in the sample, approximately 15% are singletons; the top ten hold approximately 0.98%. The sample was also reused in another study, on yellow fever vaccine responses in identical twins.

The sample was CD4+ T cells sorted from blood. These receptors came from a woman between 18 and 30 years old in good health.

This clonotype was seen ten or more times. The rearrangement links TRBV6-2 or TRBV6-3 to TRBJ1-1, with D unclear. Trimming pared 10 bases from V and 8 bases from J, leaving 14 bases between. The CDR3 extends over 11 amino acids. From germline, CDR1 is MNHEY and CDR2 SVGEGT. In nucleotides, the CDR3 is TGTGCCACCACGACCGCGGGGGAAGCTTTCTTT. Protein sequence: CATTTAGEAFF.

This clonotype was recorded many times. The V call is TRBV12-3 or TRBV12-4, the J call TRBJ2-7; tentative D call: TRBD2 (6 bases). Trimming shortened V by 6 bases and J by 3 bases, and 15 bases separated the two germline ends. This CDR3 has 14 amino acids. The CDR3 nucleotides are TGTGCCAGCAGCCTTGCGTTGGACTACTACGAGCAGTACTTC. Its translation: CASSLALDYYEQYF.

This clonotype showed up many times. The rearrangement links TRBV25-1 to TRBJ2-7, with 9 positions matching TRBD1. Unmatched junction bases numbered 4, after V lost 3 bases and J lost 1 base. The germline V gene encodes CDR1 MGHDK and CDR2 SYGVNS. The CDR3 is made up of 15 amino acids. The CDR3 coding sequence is TGTGCCAGCAGTGAGCCCGGGACAGGGTCCTACGAGCAGTACTTC. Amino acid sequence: CASSEPGTGSYEQYF.

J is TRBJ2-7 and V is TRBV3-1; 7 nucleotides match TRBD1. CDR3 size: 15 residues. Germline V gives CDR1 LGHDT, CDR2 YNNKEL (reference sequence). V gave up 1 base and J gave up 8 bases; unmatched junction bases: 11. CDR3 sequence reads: CASSQAPATGSKQYF. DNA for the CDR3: TGTGCCAGCAGCCAAGCCCCCGCGACAGGGTCGAAGCAGTACTTC.

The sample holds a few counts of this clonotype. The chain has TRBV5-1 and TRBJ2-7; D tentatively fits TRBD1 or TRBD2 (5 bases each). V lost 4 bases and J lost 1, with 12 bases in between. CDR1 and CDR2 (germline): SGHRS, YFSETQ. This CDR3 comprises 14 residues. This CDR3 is CASSVRDQSYEQYF. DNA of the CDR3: TGCGCCAGCAGCGTCCGGGACCAGTCCTACGAGCAGTACTTC. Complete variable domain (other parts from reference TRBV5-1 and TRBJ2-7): KAGVTQTPRYLIKTRGQQVTLSCSPISGHRSVSWYQQTPGQGLQFLFEYFSETQRNKGNFPGRFSGRQFSNSRSEMNVSTLELGDSALYLCASSVRDQSYEQYFGPGTRLTVT.

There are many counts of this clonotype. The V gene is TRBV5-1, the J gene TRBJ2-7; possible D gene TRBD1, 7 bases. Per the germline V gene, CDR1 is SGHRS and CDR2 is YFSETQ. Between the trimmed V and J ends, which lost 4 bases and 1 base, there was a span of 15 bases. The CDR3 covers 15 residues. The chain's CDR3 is CASSGRGTASYEQYF. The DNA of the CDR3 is TGCGCCAGCAGCGGACGGGGGACAGCATCCTACGAGCAGTACTTC.

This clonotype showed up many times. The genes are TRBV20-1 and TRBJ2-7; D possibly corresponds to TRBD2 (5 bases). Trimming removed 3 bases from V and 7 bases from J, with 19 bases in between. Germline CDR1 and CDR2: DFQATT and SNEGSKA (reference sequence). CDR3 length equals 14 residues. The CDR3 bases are TGCAGTGCTAGTACATCTAGCCCTAGCATAGAGCAGTACTTC. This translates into CSASTSSPSIEQYF.

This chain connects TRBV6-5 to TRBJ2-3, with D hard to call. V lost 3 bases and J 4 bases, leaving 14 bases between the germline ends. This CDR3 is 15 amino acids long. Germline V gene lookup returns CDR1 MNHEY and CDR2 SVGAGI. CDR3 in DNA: TGTGCCAGCAGTTATTCCCTCCTCGGCGCAGATACGCAGTATTTT. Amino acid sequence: CASSYSLLGADTQYF.

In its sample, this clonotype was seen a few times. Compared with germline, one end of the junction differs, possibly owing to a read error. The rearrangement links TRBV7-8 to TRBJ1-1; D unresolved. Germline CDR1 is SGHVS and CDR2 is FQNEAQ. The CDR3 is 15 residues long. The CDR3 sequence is CANSWAATMNTEAFF. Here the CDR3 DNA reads TGTGCCAACAGCTGGGCAGCCACTATGAACACTGAAGCTTTCTTT.

CDR3: CASSQPGQDYEQYF. CDR3 nucleotides: TGTGCCAGCAGCCAACCGGGACAGGACTACGAGCAGTACTTC. The V gene is TRBV3-1, the J gene TRBJ2-7, with 8 bases fitting TRBD1. The CDR3 sequence is 14 residues long. V shed 2 bases and J 3 bases; nucleotides not matched to a gene: 3. CDR1 is LGHDT, CDR2 YNNKEL, per germline (reference sequence).

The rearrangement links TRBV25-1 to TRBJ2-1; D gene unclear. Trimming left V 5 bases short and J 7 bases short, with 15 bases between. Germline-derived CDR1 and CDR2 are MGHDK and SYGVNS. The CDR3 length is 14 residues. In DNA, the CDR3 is TGTGCCAGCAGTAGTCTGGCAGGAAAGAATGAGCAGTTCTTC. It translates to CASSSLAGKNEQFF.

The CDR3 DNA follows: TGTGCCACTAGCGGCGGAAATCAGCCCCAGCATTTT. Translated, it gives CATSGGNQPQHF. V is TRBV2 and J is TRBJ1-5; D gene unclear. Germline loops: CDR1 SNHLY, CDR2 FYNNEI. This CDR3 has 12 amino acids. V lost 10 bases to trimming and J lost 4 bases, with 11 bases between them. Full variable domain (missing parts from reference TRBV2 and TRBJ1-5): EPEVTQTPSHQVTQMGQEVILRCVPISNHLYFYWYRQILGQKVEFLVSFYNNEISEKSEIFDDQFSVERPDGSNFTLKIRSTKLEDSAMYFCATSGGNQPQHFGDGTRLSIL.

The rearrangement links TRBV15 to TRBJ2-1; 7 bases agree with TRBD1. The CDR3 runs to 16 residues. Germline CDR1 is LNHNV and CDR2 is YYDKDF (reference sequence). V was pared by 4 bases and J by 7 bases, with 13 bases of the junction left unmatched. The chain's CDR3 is CATSNLTGARNNEQFF. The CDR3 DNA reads TGTGCCACCAGCAACCTAACAGGGGCACGAAATAATGAGCAGTTCTTC.

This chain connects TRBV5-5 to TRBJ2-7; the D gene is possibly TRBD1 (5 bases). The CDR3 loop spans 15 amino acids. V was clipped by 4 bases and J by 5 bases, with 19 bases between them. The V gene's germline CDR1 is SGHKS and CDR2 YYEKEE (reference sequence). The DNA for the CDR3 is TGTGCCAGCAGCCCGTCCCCAGGGCCGACCAACGAGCAGTACTTC. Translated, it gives CASSPSPGPTNEQYF.

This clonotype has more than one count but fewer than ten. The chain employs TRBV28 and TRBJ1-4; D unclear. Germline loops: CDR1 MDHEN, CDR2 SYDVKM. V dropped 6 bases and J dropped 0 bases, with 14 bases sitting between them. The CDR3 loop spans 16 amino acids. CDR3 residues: CASSTRLLATNEKLFF. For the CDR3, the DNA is TGTGCCAGCAGCACTCGGCTCCTTGCAACTAATGAAAAACTGTTTTTT.

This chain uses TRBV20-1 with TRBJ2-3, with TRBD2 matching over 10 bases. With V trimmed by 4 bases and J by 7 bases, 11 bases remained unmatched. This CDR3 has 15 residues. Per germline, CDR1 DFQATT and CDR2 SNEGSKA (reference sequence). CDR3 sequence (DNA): TGCAGTGCTACTGGACCTAGCGGGAGTTCGAATACGCAGTATTTT. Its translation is CSATGPSGSSNTQYF.

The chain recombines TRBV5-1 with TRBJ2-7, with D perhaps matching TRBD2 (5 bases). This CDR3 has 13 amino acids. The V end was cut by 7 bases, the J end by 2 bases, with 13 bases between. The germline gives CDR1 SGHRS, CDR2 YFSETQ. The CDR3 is CASGRGPTYEQYF. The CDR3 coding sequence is TGCGCCAGCGGCCGAGGGCCAACCTACGAGCAGTACTTC.

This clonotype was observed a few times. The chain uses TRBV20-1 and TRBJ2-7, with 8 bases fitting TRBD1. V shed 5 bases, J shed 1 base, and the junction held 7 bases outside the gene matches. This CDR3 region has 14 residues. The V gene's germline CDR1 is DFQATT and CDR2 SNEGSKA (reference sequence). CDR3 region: CSAAGTGSSYEQYF. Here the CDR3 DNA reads TGCAGTGCTGCGGGGACAGGCTCTTCCTACGAGCAGTACTTC.

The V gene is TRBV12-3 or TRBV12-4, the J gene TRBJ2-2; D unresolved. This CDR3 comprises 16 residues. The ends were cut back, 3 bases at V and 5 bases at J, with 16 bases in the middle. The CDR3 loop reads CASSFESKTITGELFF. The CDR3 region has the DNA TGTGCCAGCAGTTTCGAAAGTAAGACAATTACCGGGGAGCTGTTTTTT.

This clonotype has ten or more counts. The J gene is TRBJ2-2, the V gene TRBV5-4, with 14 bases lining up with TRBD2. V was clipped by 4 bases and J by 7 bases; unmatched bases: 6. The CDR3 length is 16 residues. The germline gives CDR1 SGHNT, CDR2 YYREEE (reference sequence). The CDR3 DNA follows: TGTGCCAGCAGCCGACTAGCGGGGGGGCGATTCGGGGAGCTGTTTTTT. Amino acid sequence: CASSRLAGGRFGELFF.

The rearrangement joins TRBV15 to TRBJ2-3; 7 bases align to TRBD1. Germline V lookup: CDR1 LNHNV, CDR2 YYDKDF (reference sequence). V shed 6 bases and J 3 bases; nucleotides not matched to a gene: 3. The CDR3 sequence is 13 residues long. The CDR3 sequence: CATSRQGTDTQYF. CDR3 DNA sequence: TGTGCCACCAGTAGACAGGGAACAGATACGCAGTATTTT.

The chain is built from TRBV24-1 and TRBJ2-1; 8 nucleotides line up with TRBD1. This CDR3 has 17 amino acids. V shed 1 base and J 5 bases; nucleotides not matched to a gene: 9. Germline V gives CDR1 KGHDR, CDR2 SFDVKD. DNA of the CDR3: TGTGCCACCAGTGATTTTCAGGGGCAGGGGGCCAACAATGAGCAGTTCTTC. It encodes CATSDFQGQGANNEQFF.

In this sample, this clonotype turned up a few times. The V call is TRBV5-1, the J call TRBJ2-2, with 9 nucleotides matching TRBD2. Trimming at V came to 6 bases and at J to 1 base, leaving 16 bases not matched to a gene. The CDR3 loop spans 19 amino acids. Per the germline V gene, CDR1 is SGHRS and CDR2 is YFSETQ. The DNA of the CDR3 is TGCGCCAGCACCCACACGGGGGCTAGCGGGGCCCTGAACACCGGGGAGCTGTTTTTT. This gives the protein CASTHTGASGALNTGELFF.

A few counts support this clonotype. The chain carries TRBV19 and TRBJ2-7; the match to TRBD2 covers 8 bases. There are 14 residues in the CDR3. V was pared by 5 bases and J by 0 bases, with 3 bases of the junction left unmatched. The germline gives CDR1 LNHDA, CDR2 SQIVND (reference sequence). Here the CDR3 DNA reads TGTGCCAGTAGTGGACTAGCCAACTCCTACGAGCAGTACTTC. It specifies CASSGLANSYEQYF.

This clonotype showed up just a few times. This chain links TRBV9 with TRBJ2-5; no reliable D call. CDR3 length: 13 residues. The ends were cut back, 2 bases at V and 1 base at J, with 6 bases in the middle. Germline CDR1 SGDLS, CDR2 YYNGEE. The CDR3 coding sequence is TGTGCCAGCAGCGTTATGTCCCAAGAGACCCAGTACTTC. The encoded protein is CASSVMSQETQYF.

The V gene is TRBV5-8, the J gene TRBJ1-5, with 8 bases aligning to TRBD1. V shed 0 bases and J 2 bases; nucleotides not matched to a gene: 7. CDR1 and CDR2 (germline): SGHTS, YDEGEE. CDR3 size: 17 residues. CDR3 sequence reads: CASSLVQGAFGNQPQHF. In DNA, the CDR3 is TGTGCCAGCAGCTTGGTGCAGGGGGCATTTGGCAATCAGCCCCAGCATTTT.

The CDR3 region has the DNA TGTGCCAGCAGCCGGGACGGCAATAGCAATCAGCCCCAGCATTTT. This gives the protein CASSRDGNSNQPQHF. The chain couples TRBV9 to TRBJ1-5, with D perhaps TRBD1 (5 bases). V dropped 4 bases and J dropped 0 bases, with 11 bases sitting between them. Per the germline V gene, CDR1 is SGDLS and CDR2 is YYNGEE. The CDR3 spans 15 residues. Using reference TRBV9 and TRBJ1-5 for the parts outside the CDR3, the full variable domain is DSGVTQTPKHLITATGQRVTLRCSPRSGDLSVYWYQQSLDQGLQFLIQYYNGEERAKGNILERFSAQQFPDLHSELNLSSLELGDSALYFCASSRDGNSNQPQHFGDGTRLSIL.

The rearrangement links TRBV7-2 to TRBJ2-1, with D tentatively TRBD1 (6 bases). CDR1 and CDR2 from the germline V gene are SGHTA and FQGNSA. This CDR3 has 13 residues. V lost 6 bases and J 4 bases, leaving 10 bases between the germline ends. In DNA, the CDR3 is TGTGCCAGCAGGGGACAAGTATACAATGAGCAGTTCTTC. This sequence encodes CASRGQVYNEQFF.

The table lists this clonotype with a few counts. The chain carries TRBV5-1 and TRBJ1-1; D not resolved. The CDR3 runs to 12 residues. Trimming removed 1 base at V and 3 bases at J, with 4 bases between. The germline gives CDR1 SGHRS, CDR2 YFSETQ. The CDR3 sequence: CASSLPDTEAFF. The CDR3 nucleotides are TGCGCCAGCAGCTTGCCAGACACTGAAGCTTTCTTT. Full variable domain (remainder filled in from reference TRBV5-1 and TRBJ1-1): KAGVTQTPRYLIKTRGQQVTLSCSPISGHRSVSWYQQTPGQGLQFLFEYFSETQRNKGNFPGRFSGRQFSNSRSEMNVSTLELGDSALYLCASSLPDTEAFFGQGTRLTVV.